These 23 T cell receptor beta chains share one sample of origin, sequenced in a study of tumor-infiltrating lymphocytes in primary liver carcinoma. Germline DNA was extracted too, while blood RNA derived from unsorted whole blood. Reverse transcription of 500 ng total RNA with a constant-region primer produced TCR beta cDNA. Slightly modified ARM-PCR served as the procedure for the TCR beta libraries. These libraries came from three rounds of nested multiplex PCR. Amplification in the first two PCR rounds was performed using TRBV1-TRBV30 forward primers and a C-beta reverse primer for approximately 10 cycles each. Via MiXCR, TCRdb re-called the multiplex PCR reads, giving one row per CDR3 protein. Here the sample spans 150,000 to 200,000 distinct CDR3 sequences, 50% to 75% being singletons. Input material: peripheral blood. These TCRs come from a man in his forties with primary liver carcinoma and hepatitis B virus infection.

This chain joins TRBV11-2 and TRBJ2-5, with 8 bases lining up with TRBD2. Germline-derived CDR1 and CDR2 are SGHAT and FQNNGV. V shed 6 bases, J shed 4 bases, and the junction held 7 bases outside the gene matches. CDR3 size: 14 residues. Here the CDR3 DNA reads TGTGCCAGCAGTTTAAGCGGGAGACGAGAGACCCAGTACTTC. Translated, it gives CASSLSGRRETQYF.

This clonotype has only a few counts. J is TRBJ2-7 and V is TRBV5-8; D not resolved. Germline CDR1 SGHTS, CDR2 YDEGEE. V lost 0 bases to trimming and J lost 2 bases, with 9 bases between them. The CDR3 is 14 residues long. The CDR3 coding sequence is TGTGCCAGCAGCTTGGTAGGACGCACCTACGAGCAGTACTTC. This translates into CASSLVGRTYEQYF.

The CDR3: CAWRPSGNTGELFF. CDR3 nucleotides: TGTGCCTGGAGGCCTAGCGGGAACACCGGGGAGCTGTTTTTT. This sequence joins TRBV30 and TRBJ2-2; 7 nucleotides align to TRBD2. This CDR3 is 14 amino acids long. Germline lookup yields CDR1 GTSNPN and CDR2 SVGIG (reference sequence). J lost 1 base, V lost 3 bases, and 2 bases had no gene match.

V gene TRBV6-1 combines with J gene TRBJ2-5; tentative D call: TRBD2 (10 bases). Trimming pared 6 bases from V and 7 bases from J, leaving 36 bases between. Germline V CDR1 and CDR2: MNHNS, SASEGT. CDR3 length: 20 amino acids. Here the CDR3 DNA reads TGTGCCAGCAGACCATTTCGGACAGGGGATCCCACTAGCGGGGTCGGGACCCAGTACTTC. Protein sequence: CASRPFRTGDPTSGVGTQYF.

This clonotype was picked up one time. V usage is TRBV11-2 and J usage is TRBJ2-7; no clear D gene. The CDR3 runs 14 residues. V was pared by 7 bases and J by 4 bases, with 17 bases between. Germline loops: CDR1 SGHAT, CDR2 FQNNGV. CDR3 region: CASNPRGVRYEQYF. CDR3 coding DNA: TGTGCCAGCAACCCCCGAGGTGTACGATACGAGCAGTACTTC.

The rearrangement joins TRBV6-1 to TRBJ1-2; 9 nucleotides agree with TRBD1. This CDR3 is 16 amino acids long. Trimming at V came to 5 bases and at J to 2 bases, leaving 9 bases not matched to a gene. From germline, CDR1 is MNHNS and CDR2 SASEGT. CDR3 nucleotide sequence: TGTGCCAGCAGTCCCCAGGGACAGGGATGGAACTATGGCTACACCTTC. Protein sequence: CASSPQGQGWNYGYTF.

Remarks on this clonotype: A much larger clone differs from this one at a single base, so this may be a read error. This chain uses TRBV10-3 with TRBJ2-5; tentative D call: TRBD2 (5 bases). V was cut by 8 bases and J by 5 bases, with 15 bases left in between. The germline V gene has CDR1 ENHRY and CDR2 SYGVKD. This CDR3 has 13 amino acids. The CDR3 reads CAISSRPGETQYF. The CDR3 nucleotides read TGTGCCATCTCTAGCAGGCCTGGGGAGACCCAGTACTTC.

This clonotype was recorded only once. The rearrangement joins TRBV5-6 to TRBJ2-7; tentative D call: TRBD2 (6 bases). There are 15 residues in the CDR3. CDR1 and CDR2 (germline): SGHDT, YYEEEE. The V gene lost 2 bases and the J gene lost 3 bases, with 15 bases spanning the gap. DNA of the CDR3: TGTGCCAGCAGCTTTAGGGCCGGGGGACTCTACGAGCAGTACTTC. Its protein is CASSFRAGGLYEQYF.

The chain carries TRBV29-1 and TRBJ2-3; possible D gene TRBD2, 6 bases. The germline V gene has CDR1 SQVTM and CDR2 ANQGSEA. The CDR3 spans 18 residues. Trimming took off 3 bases at V and 4 bases at J, with 26 bases between the two ends. The CDR3 is CSVDGLAVAPDTADTQYF. CDR3 DNA sequence: TGCAGCGTTGATGGTTTAGCGGTAGCCCCGGATACCGCAGATACGCAGTATTTT.

The chain carries TRBV29-1 and TRBJ2-3; D is possibly TRBD1 (5 bases). V was cut by 8 bases and J by 3 bases, with 15 bases left in between. CDR1 is SQVTM, CDR2 ANQGSEA, per germline. This CDR3 comprises 13 residues. As DNA, the CDR3 is TGCAGCCTTAAGACAGAGGATACAGATACGCAGTATTTT. This translates into CSLKTEDTDTQYF.

This chain's CDR3 is CASRMGPVNTEAFF. CDR3 nucleotide sequence: TGTGCCAGCAGGATGGGACCTGTTAACACTGAAGCTTTCTTT. The V gene is TRBV28, the J gene TRBJ1-1; possibly TRBD1 for D (5 bases). The CDR3 totals 14 residues. Germline values: CDR1 MDHEN, CDR2 SYDVKM. V was pared by 6 bases and J by 2 bases, with 13 bases between.

The CDR3 sequence: CSVEKGLGDEQYF. CDR3 nucleotides: TGCAGCGTTGAAAAGGGGTTAGGGGACGAGCAGTACTTC. The chain joins TRBV29-1 to TRBJ2-7; perhaps TRBD1 as D (5 bases). The CDR3 runs 13 residues. The germline CDR1 and CDR2 sequences are SQVTM and ANQGSEA. Between the trimmed V and J ends, which lost 2 bases and 5 bases, there was a span of 13 bases.

A word on this clonotype: Since no conserved phenylalanine or tryptophan closes the CDR3, a read error is the likely cause. J is TRBJ2-5 and V is TRBV10-3, with 7 bases that match TRBD2. The ends lost 7 bases at V and 5 bases at J; junction bases unmatched: 13. This CDR3 is built from 15 residues. In germline, CDR1 is ENHRY, CDR2 SYGVKD. The CDR3 nucleotides are TGTGCCATCATTGATTTTGGCGGGAGCGGGGAGACCCAGTACCTC. This gives the protein CAIIDFGGSGETQYL.

Concerning this clonotype: At one end the junction does not follow the germline gene, possibly because of a read error. The CDR3 is CASGFTVSEQYF. The CDR3 nucleotides read TGTGCCAGCGGCTTCACCGTAAGTGAGCAGTACTTC. J is TRBJ2-7 and V is TRBV11-2; D gene unclear. Germline V gives CDR1 SGHAT, CDR2 FQNNGV. This CDR3 has 12 amino acids.

To note about this clonotype: A read error may account for a junction end that differs from germline. The J gene is TRBJ2-7, the V gene TRBV6-1; TRBD1 might be the D (6 bases). Germline values: CDR1 MNHNS, CDR2 SASEGT. There are 13 residues in the CDR3. The CDR3 is CASREGGGYEQYF. CDR3 coding DNA: TGTGCCAGCAGAGAAGGGGGTGGGTACGAGCAGTACTTC.

This clonotype appeared many times. The J gene is TRBJ2-1, the V gene TRBV29-1, with D hard to call. Trimming shortened V by 5 bases and J by 4 bases, and 9 bases separated the two germline ends. This CDR3 region has 12 residues. Germline V gene sequence: CDR1 SQVTM, CDR2 ANQGSEA. CDR3: CSVPTPYNEQFF. The CDR3 DNA follows: TGCAGCGTTCCTACACCTTACAATGAGCAGTTCTTC.

Comments on this clonotype: As the CDR3 is not closed by the conserved phenylalanine or tryptophan, this likely results from a read error. The CDR3 sequence: CASSYSRLAGGPSSEQYL. The DNA of the CDR3 is TGTGCCAGCAGTTACTCGAGGCTGGCGGGAGGGCCATCGAGTGAGCAGTACCTC. The chain uses TRBV6-5 and TRBJ2-7, with 9 bases lining up with TRBD2. With V trimmed by 0 bases and J by 7 bases, 16 bases remained unmatched. Germline V gene lookup returns CDR1 MNHEY and CDR2 SVGAGI. This CDR3 has 18 amino acids.

This clonotype was seen a handful of times. The genes are TRBV12-3 or TRBV12-4 and TRBJ1-4; possibly TRBD1 for D (5 bases). This CDR3 has 15 amino acids. Trimming stripped 1 base from V and 6 bases from J, with 12 bases between. Written as DNA, the CDR3 is TGTGCCAGCAGTTTAGTTCAGGGTCGCGATGAAAAACTGTTTTTT. Residues: CASSLVQGRDEKLFF.

About this clonotype: Being one base from a much bigger clone, this may be a read error. The chain carries TRBV12-3 or TRBV12-4 and TRBJ1-5; maybe TRBD1 (5 bases). The length of the CDR3 is 15 residues. This CDR3 reads CASSPDGHSNQPQRF. CDR3 nucleotide sequence: TGTGCCAGCAGTCCCGACGGACATAGCAATCAGCCCCAGCGTTTT.

The chain combines TRBV7-9 with TRBJ2-4, with TRBD1 matching over 7 bases. Germline values: CDR1 SEHNR, CDR2 FQNEAQ (reference sequence). CDR3 length equals 22 residues. After removal of 5 bases from V and 3 bases from J, the junction contained 28 bases not matched to a gene. The DNA of the CDR3 is TGTGCCAGCAGCACCCCGGCGCGGGTTAATCCCCAAGGGGGCGGAATCAAAAACATTCAGTACTTC. Its protein is CASSTPARVNPQGGGIKNIQYF.

This clonotype has just one count. The chain links TRBV11-2 to TRBJ2-7; no clear D. Germline V lookup: CDR1 SGHAT, CDR2 FQNNGV. Trimming pared 5 bases from V and 6 bases from J, leaving 17 bases between. The length of the CDR3 is 14 residues. In DNA form, the CDR3 reads TGTGCCAGCAGCCTTGGTAGACTGAGTAGCGAGCAGTACTTC. Translating it yields CASSLGRLSSEQYF.

This chain uses TRBV10-3 with TRBJ2-3; 7 bases align to TRBD1. This CDR3 spans 14 amino acids. V dropped 5 bases and J dropped 1; count of bases not matched to a gene: 3. CDR1 is ENHRY and CDR2 is SYGVKD in the germline V gene. CDR3 bases: TGTGCCATCAGTCCTACAGGGGGCACAGATACGCAGTATTTT. Its protein product is CAISPTGGTDTQYF.

The V and J genes are TRBV15 and TRBJ1-6, with a possible D match to TRBD1 (5 bases). Trimming removed 3 bases at V and 8 bases at J, with 17 bases between. This CDR3 contains 16 residues. From germline, CDR1 is LNHNV and CDR2 YYDKDF (reference sequence). This CDR3 is CATSRGYRDRDSPLHF. The DNA for the CDR3 is TGTGCCACCAGCAGGGGATACCGGGACCGAGATTCACCCCTCCACTTT. Together with reference TRBV15 and TRBJ1-6, the CDR3 gives the full variable domain: DAMVIQNPRYQVTQFGKPVTLSCSQTLNHNVMYWYQQKSSQAPKLLFHYYDKDFNNEADTPDNFQSRRPNTSFCFLDIRSPGLGDTAMYLCATSRGYRDRDSPLHFGNGTRLTVT.